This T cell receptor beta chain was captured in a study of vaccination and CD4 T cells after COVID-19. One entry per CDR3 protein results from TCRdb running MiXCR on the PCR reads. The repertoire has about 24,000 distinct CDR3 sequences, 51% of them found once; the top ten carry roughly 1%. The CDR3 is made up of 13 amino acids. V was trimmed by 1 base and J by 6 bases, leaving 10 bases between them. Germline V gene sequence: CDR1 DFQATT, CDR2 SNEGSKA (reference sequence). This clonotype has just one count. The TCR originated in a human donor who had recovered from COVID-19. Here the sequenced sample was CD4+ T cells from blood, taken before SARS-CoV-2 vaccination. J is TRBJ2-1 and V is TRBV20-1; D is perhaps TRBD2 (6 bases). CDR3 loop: CSARAGAGNEQFF. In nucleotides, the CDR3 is TGCAGTGCTAGAGCGGGAGCGGGCAATGAGCAGTTCTTC.